This TCR beta chain appears in the sequencing data of a study of blood T cell repertoires in COVID-19. In the study overall: PBMCs, B-cell-depleted T cells, or T cells were the source of the cDNA or gDNA that made up the material.

The V gene lost 5 bases and the J gene lost 2 bases, with 10 bases spanning the gap. The CDR3 has 14 amino acids. Germline V lookup: CDR1 LNHNV, CDR2 YYDKDF (reference sequence). Profiled with immunoSEQ multiplex PCR; TCRdb holds only in-frame clones, not every one. The sample consists of more than 85,000 clones, roughly 85% of them appearing once. The sequence was obtained from a man in his 70s with acute or convalescent COVID-19. The rearrangement uses TRBV15 and TRBJ1-3; TRBD1 might be the D (5 bases). The sequenced sample consisted of peripheral blood. Here the CDR3 DNA reads TGTGCCACCAGCGAACGGGGGGCTGGAAACACCATATATTTT. Protein product: CATSERGAGNTIYF.